Shown below are 24 T cell receptor beta chains from a single sample sequenced in a study of blood T cell repertoires in COVID-19. Sequencing was performed with immunoSEQ multiplex PCR; in TCRdb, only in-frame clones are kept and a portion is missing. The data show over 95,000 clones, 85% seen once. The specimen was peripheral blood. All receptors come from a human donor in a cohort sampled during active COVID-19.

The rearrangement joins TRBV29-1 to TRBJ2-1; TRBD2 matches at 12 bases. V gave up 5 bases and J gave up 5 bases; unmatched junction bases: 4. CDR1 is SQVTM, CDR2 ANQGSEA, per germline. The CDR3 extends over 14 amino acids. This CDR3 is CSVPTSGGHNEQFF. The CDR3 nucleotides are TGCAGCGTTCCGACTAGCGGGGGACACAATGAGCAGTTCTTC.

The gene calls are TRBV6-5 and TRBJ2-3; 7 bases map to TRBD1. Germline V gene sequence: CDR1 MNHEY, CDR2 SVGAGI. J lost 1 base, V lost 10 bases, and 11 bases had no gene match. The CDR3 is made up of 15 amino acids. This CDR3 reads CATGGSAGGTDTQYF. The CDR3 DNA reads as TGTGCCACAGGGGGTAGTGCAGGAGGCACAGATACGCAGTATTTT.

The chain couples TRBV27 to TRBJ1-2, with a tentative D call TRBD1 (6 bases). Trimming stripped 4 bases from V and 5 bases from J, with 17 bases between. This CDR3 spans 15 amino acids. Germline values: CDR1 MNHEY, CDR2 SMNVEV (reference sequence). The CDR3 is CASSSDSLFPYGYTF. The CDR3 DNA reads TGTGCCAGCAGTTCGGACAGTCTCTTCCCATATGGCTACACCTTC.

The chain has TRBV19 and TRBJ2-7; 7 nucleotides align to TRBD1. After removal of 3 bases from V and 7 bases from J, the junction contained 15 bases not matched to a gene. CDR1 LNHDA and CDR2 SQIVND come from the germline V gene (reference sequence). This CDR3 is built from 16 residues. CDR3 sequence (DNA): TGTGCCAGTAGTATCCAGGGGGTAATAGGCCGGTATGAGCAGTACTTC. This codes for CASSIQGVIGRYEQYF. The whole variable domain, filled in from reference TRBV19 and TRBJ2-7, reads DGGITQSPKYLFRKEGQNVTLSCEQNLNHDAMYWYRQDPGQGLRLIYYSQIVNDFQKGDIAEGYSVSREKKESFPLTVTSAQKNPTAFYLCASSIQGVIGRYEQYFGPGTRLTVT.

The gene calls are TRBV5-1 and TRBJ2-1; TRBD2 matches 8 bases. The V gene's germline CDR1 is SGHRS and CDR2 YFSETQ. This CDR3 is built from 15 residues. After removal of 3 bases from V and 3 bases from J, the junction contained 5 bases not matched to a gene. CDR3 residues: CASSWTGGLYNEQFF. CDR3 bases: TGCGCCAGCAGCTGGACGGGGGGGCTCTACAATGAGCAGTTCTTC.

This clone is a singleton in its sample. The CDR3 bases are TGTGCCAGCAGCCGCCGCAGAACAGGGACAGGGGATGAGCAGTTCTTC. This codes for CASSRRRTGTGDEQFF. J is TRBJ2-1 and V is TRBV3-1 (or the pseudogene TRBV3-2), with TRBD1 matching 10 bases. V trimming: 4 bases; J trimming: 8 bases; junction bases outside the gene matches: 11. The germline gives CDR1 LGHDT, CDR2 YNNKEL (reference sequence). The CDR3 totals 16 residues.

The table lists this clone with a count of one. V and J are TRBV10-3 and TRBJ1-1; D unclear. Trimming took off 3 bases at V and 0 bases at J, with 11 bases between the two ends. CDR1 is ENHRY, CDR2 SYGVKD, per germline. CDR3 length: 15 amino acids. In DNA, the CDR3 is TGTGCCATCAGTGACCGGAGGATCATGAACACTGAAGCTTTCTTT. Protein: CAISDRRIMNTEAFF.

V gene TRBV15 combines with J gene TRBJ1-1, with unresolved D. This CDR3 is built from 15 residues. Germline lookup yields CDR1 LNHNV and CDR2 YYDKDF (reference sequence). The V end was cut by 0 bases, the J end by 3 bases, with 11 bases between. CDR3 loop: CATSRDGRADTEAFF. The DNA for the CDR3 is TGTGCCACCAGCAGAGATGGGAGGGCGGACACTGAAGCTTTCTTT.

Concerning this clone itself: One end of the junction fails to match germline, which may point to a read error. The gene calls are TRBV20-1 and TRBJ1-4; D gene unclear. CDR3 length: 11 residues. Germline CDR1 and CDR2: DFQATT and SNEGSKA (reference sequence). DNA of the CDR3: TGCAGTGCTAGAGATCAGATTAATCAGATTTTT. Protein sequence: CSARDQINQIF.

The CDR3 DNA reads TGTGCCACCAGCAAGGGACAGGGTTTGAATCAGCCCCAGCATTTT. Protein sequence: CATSKGQGLNQPQHF. The chain combines TRBV15 with TRBJ1-5, with 9 bases fitting TRBD1. Losses at the gene ends were 4 bases for V and 4 bases for J; bases not matched to a gene: 5. CDR3 size: 15 residues. The germline CDR1 and CDR2 sequences are LNHNV and YYDKDF (reference sequence).

This chain connects TRBV4-1 to TRBJ1-4; tentatively, D is TRBD1 (6 bases). The germline V gene encodes CDR1 MGHRA and CDR2 YSYEKL. This CDR3 has 15 amino acids. The V gene lost 3 bases and the J gene lost 3 bases, with 11 bases spanning the gap. The CDR3 DNA reads TGCGCCAGCAGCCACCACAGGGCGGCTAATGAAAAACTGTTTTTT. Translated, it gives CASSHHRAANEKLFF.

J is TRBJ1-5 and V is TRBV19; TRBD1 matches 9 bases. The CDR3 is 15 residues long. V shed 7 bases and J 6 bases; nucleotides not matched to a gene: 10. CDR1 LNHDA and CDR2 SQIVND come from the germline V gene (reference sequence). CDR3 loop: CASTQDRGGSQPQHF. In DNA, the CDR3 is TGTGCCAGTACCCAGGACAGGGGAGGAAGTCAGCCCCAGCATTTT.

The chain recombines TRBV27 with TRBJ2-3; the match to TRBD2 covers 11 bases. This CDR3 comprises 16 residues. The V and J ends lost 5 bases and 1 base, in that order; junction bases with no gene match: 5. Per the germline V gene, CDR1 is MNHEY and CDR2 is SMNVEV (reference sequence). The CDR3: CASSVQLAGGTDTQYF. The CDR3 DNA reads TGTGCCAGCAGTGTCCAACTAGCGGGGGGCACAGATACGCAGTATTTT.

The V and J genes are TRBV3-1 (or the pseudogene TRBV3-2) and TRBJ1-5; TRBD1 matches 12 bases. Per germline, CDR1 LGHDT and CDR2 YNNKEL (reference sequence). With 1 base clipped from V and 5 bases from J, the junction kept 9 bases outside the gene matches. CDR3 length: 18 residues. The DNA of the CDR3 is TGTGCCAGCAGCCAAGGTGAGGGACAGGGGGCCCGAGATCAGCCCCAGCATTTT. Translation gives CASSQGEGQGARDQPQHF.

This clone has only one observation. This chain links TRBV10-3 with TRBJ1-2, with a weak D call TRBD1 (5 bases). Germline V gene data show CDR1 as ENHRY and CDR2 as SYGVKD. The V gene lost 4 bases and the J gene lost 1 base, with 22 bases spanning the gap. CDR3 size: 18 residues. The CDR3 is CAISGVGSPNRINYGYTF. The CDR3 DNA follows: TGTGCCATCAGTGGAGTCGGTTCTCCTAACAGGATTAACTATGGCTACACCTTC.

The sample holds a few counts of this clone. The chain carries TRBV11-2 and TRBJ2-3; D unclear. Trimming took off 2 bases at V and 2 bases at J, with 2 bases between the two ends. Germline V gene sequence: CDR1 SGHAT, CDR2 FQNNGV. This CDR3 contains 12 residues. The CDR3 DNA reads TGTGCCAGCAGCTTACACACAGATACGCAGTATTTT. It is translated as CASSLHTDTQYF.

This clone turned up a few times. The chain links TRBV7-9 to TRBJ1-3; a possible D gene is TRBD1 (6 bases). V was cut by 3 bases and J by 0 bases, with 12 bases left in between. Looked up from germline, CDR1 is SEHNR and CDR2 is FQNEAQ (reference sequence). The CDR3 is 16 residues long. The CDR3, as DNA: TGTGCCAGCAGCTTCCCGGGGACATACTCTGGAAACACCATATATTTT. Translated, it gives CASSFPGTYSGNTIYF.

The chain employs TRBV5-5 and TRBJ1-3; no definite D call. V lost 5 bases and J 0 bases, leaving 6 bases between the germline ends. This CDR3 comprises 13 residues. Germline V gene sequence: CDR1 SGHKS, CDR2 YYEKEE (reference sequence). CDR3 protein: CASRSPSGNTIYF. DNA of the CDR3: TGTGCCAGCAGGTCTCCCTCTGGAAACACCATATATTTT.

This chain links TRBV7-3 with TRBJ1-2; TRBD1 matches at 7 bases. Per germline, CDR1 SGHTA and CDR2 FQGTGA. J gave up 8 bases and V 5 bases, and 8 bases lay outside the gene matches. This CDR3 has 13 amino acids. CDR3 nucleotides: TGTGCCAGCAGCCAAGACAGGGATGGGGGCTACACCTTC. It codes for CASSQDRDGGYTF.

This clone was found a few times. The rearrangement uses TRBV7-6 and TRBJ2-3; 7 positions agree with TRBD1. Trimming at V came to 8 bases and at J to 1 base, leaving 3 bases not matched to a gene. The CDR3 sequence is 13 residues long. Germline V lookup: CDR1 SGHVS, CDR2 FNYEAQ. The CDR3 DNA sequence: TGTGCCAGCGCCGGGACAGGCACAGATACGCAGTATTTT. Protein product: CASAGTGTDTQYF.

CDR3 nucleotides: TGTGCCAGCAGTGAGTGGAGGACAGGGGGCGCGGATCAGTACTTC. Its translation: CASSEWRTGGADQYF. The chain is built from TRBV6-1 and TRBJ2-7; TRBD1 matches 11 bases. The CDR3 extends over 15 amino acids. Looked up from germline, CDR1 is MNHNS and CDR2 is SASEGT. The ends lost 3 bases at V and 10 bases at J; junction bases unmatched: 11.

CDR3 residues: CASSIWGQGYEQYF. CDR3 nucleotides: TGTGCCAGTAGTATTTGGGGACAGGGATACGAGCAGTACTTC. The V and J genes are TRBV19 and TRBJ2-7, with 9 bases matching TRBD1. V trimming: 3 bases; J trimming: 4 bases; junction bases outside the gene matches: 4. Looked up from germline, CDR1 is LNHDA and CDR2 is SQIVND (reference sequence). The CDR3 is 14 amino acids.

As to this clone: Other DNA sequences in this specimen translate into the identical CDR3. The chain joins TRBV27 to TRBJ2-5; a possible D gene is TRBD2 (6 bases). The CDR3 covers 13 residues. V was pared by 3 bases and J by 4 bases, with 9 bases between. Germline CDR1 and CDR2: MNHEY and SMNVEV (reference sequence). The CDR3 bases are TGTGCCAGCAGTTTTTGGGGAGGAGAGACCCAGTACTTC. This encodes CASSFWGGETQYF.

V is TRBV3-1 (or the pseudogene TRBV3-2) and J is TRBJ2-1, with TRBD2 identical over 15 bases. CDR1 and CDR2 from the germline V gene are LGHDT and YNNKEL (reference sequence). The V gene end was trimmed by 4 bases and the J gene end by 5 bases; junction bases not matched to a gene: 6. This CDR3 region has 17 residues. Written as DNA, the CDR3 is TGTGCCAGCAGCCTCGGGACTAGCGGGGGGCGCGACAATGAGCAGTTCTTC. This translates into CASSLGTSGGRDNEQFF.